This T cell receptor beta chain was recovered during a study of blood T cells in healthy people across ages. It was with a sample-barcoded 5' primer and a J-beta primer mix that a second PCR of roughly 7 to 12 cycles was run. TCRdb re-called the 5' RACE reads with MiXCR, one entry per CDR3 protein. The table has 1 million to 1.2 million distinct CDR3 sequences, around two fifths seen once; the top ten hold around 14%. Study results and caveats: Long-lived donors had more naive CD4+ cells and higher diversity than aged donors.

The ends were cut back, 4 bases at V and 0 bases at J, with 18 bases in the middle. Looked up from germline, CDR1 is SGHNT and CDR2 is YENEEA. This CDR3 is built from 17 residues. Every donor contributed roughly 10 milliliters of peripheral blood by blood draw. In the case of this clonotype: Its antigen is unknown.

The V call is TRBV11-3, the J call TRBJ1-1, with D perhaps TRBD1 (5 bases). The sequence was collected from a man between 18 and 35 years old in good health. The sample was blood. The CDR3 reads CASSSRVGGAMNTEAFF. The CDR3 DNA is TGTGCCAGCAGCTCCCGTGTGGGAGGGGCCATGAACACTGAAGCTTTCTTT.